This T cell receptor beta chain was sequenced for a study of cytomegalovirus exposure and HLA in healthy donors. Study information: In a previous analysis, some 110 million unique TCR beta sequences were found from some 200 million T cells. Points from the study as a whole: For presence/absence analyses, sequencing depth was assumed to be roughly uniform across donors.

Germline trimming cut 5 bases from V and 2 bases from J; bases unmatched to any gene: 14. The V gene's germline CDR1 is SGHTA and CDR2 FQGNSA. The CDR3 is 17 residues long. This PCR relied on a set of 60 Vbeta primers and 13 Jbeta primers. The method was immunoSEQ multiplex PCR; TCRdb's version includes in-frame clones alone and lacks a portion of them. The sample includes about 96,000 clones. Regarding this clone: Its antigen remains unidentified.

The chain carries TRBV7-2 and TRBJ2-7; 8 nucleotides match TRBD2. The specimen was PBMCs. The origin of this receptor is a woman aged 30 to 39 in good health and CMV-seronegative. The CDR3 region is CASSRGVSREGAYEQYF. CDR3 nucleotide sequence: TGTGCCAGCAGCAGAGGTGTCTCCCGGGAGGGAGCCTACGAGCAGTACTTC.